The 32 T cell receptor beta chains below come from one sample, sequenced in a study of shared clonotypes between healthy human individuals. The repertoire was sequenced with immunoSEQ multiplex PCR; TCRdb's copy has only in-frame clones and lacks some. The table lists about 1.1 million clones, 77% of them singletons. The material sequenced was memory CD4+ T cells from PBMCs. Subset given: CD45RA-negative fraction. The receptor set was obtained from a man aged 18 to 29 in good health. Some clones in this sample may be carry-over from other donors' samples.

This chain uses TRBV19 with TRBJ2-3, with 9 bases identical to TRBD2. CDR1 is LNHDA, CDR2 SQIVND, per germline (reference sequence). The CDR3 contains 17 residues. The ends lost 2 bases at V and 4 bases at J; junction bases unmatched: 10. In DNA form, the CDR3 reads TGTGCCAGTAGTATACCCCTTAGCGGGAGACACCCAGATACGCAGTATTTT. Its protein product is CASSIPLSGRHPDTQYF.

The J gene is TRBJ2-7, the V gene TRBV30; D might be TRBD2 (6 bases). The CDR3 spans 12 residues. Trimming took 4 bases from V and 4 from J, leaving 11 bases between them. Germline CDR1 reads GTSNPN; CDR2 reads SVGIG (reference sequence). CDR3 bases: TGTGCCTGGAATTGGGCGGGATACGAGCAGTACTTC. This sequence encodes CAWNWAGYEQYF.

This rearrangement joins TRBV4-1 to TRBJ2-3, with TRBD2 as a possible D gene (6 bases). CDR1 and CDR2 from the germline V gene are MGHRA and YSYEKL. This CDR3 region has 15 residues. Between the trimmed V and J ends, which lost 1 base and 4 bases, there was a span of 12 bases. The CDR3 here is CASSQVLGGADTQYF. CDR3 nucleotide sequence: TGCGCCAGCAGCCAAGTTCTTGGAGGGGCAGATACGCAGTATTTT.

The rearrangement uses TRBV11-2 and TRBJ2-7, with 10 bases aligning to TRBD1. The CDR3 is 18 residues long. The V gene end was trimmed by 4 bases and the J gene end by 1 base; junction bases not matched to a gene: 13. From germline, CDR1 is SGHAT and CDR2 FQNNGV. The CDR3 region is CASSSAPRGDRGSYEQYF. The CDR3 DNA is TGTGCCAGCAGCTCCGCCCCGCGGGGGGACAGGGGTTCCTACGAGCAGTACTTC.

This clone was seen a handful of times. This chain links TRBV4-3 with TRBJ2-4; 9 bases are shared with TRBD1. V shed 1 base and J 9 bases; nucleotides not matched to a gene: 10. The CDR3 totals 16 residues. The V gene's germline CDR1 is LGHNA and CDR2 YSLEER. The CDR3 sequence: CASSQALGGTGSIQYF. Written as DNA, the CDR3 is TGCGCCAGCAGCCAAGCTTTGGGCGGGACAGGGAGCATTCAGTACTTC.

Only one count was recorded for this clone. The chain recombines TRBV14 with TRBJ2-2; D is unclear. Trimming left V 0 bases short and J 1 base short, with 6 bases between. Germline CDR1 and CDR2: SGHDN and FVKESK. The CDR3 has 15 residues. The CDR3 sequence: CASSQDGRNTGELFF. DNA of the CDR3: TGTGCCAGCAGCCAAGATGGCAGGAACACCGGGGAGCTGTTTTTT.

This clone was found a few times. The J gene is TRBJ2-7, the V gene TRBV2; D may be TRBD1 or TRBD2 (6 bases each). V lost 11 bases and J lost 7, with 30 bases in between. There are 16 residues in the CDR3. Germline V CDR1 and CDR2: SNHLY, FYNNEI. DNA for the CDR3: TGTGCCTCTCAATTAGCGGCAGGGGCAAACTTGCGGGAGCAGTACTTC. Translated, it gives CASQLAAGANLREQYF.

The chain is built from TRBV19 and TRBJ2-7; 8 bases agree with TRBD2. The CDR3 covers 13 residues. The V gene end was trimmed by 10 bases and the J gene end by 2 bases; junction bases not matched to a gene: 7. Germline CDR1 and CDR2: LNHDA and SQIVND (reference sequence). The DNA of the CDR3 is TGTGCCACCCGACTAGCGACGACCTACGAGCAGTACTTC. As protein: CATRLATTYEQYF.

This chain links TRBV11-2 with TRBJ1-2, with D hard to call. The CDR3 consists of 13 residues. Germline assignment: CDR1 SGHAT and CDR2 FQNNGV. The V and J ends lost 5 bases and 7 bases respectively, with 14 bases between them. The CDR3 sequence is CASSPTPVRGYTF. The CDR3 DNA sequence: TGTGCCAGCAGCCCCACCCCAGTACGTGGCTACACCTTC.

V is TRBV5-8 and J is TRBJ1-2, with D possibly matching TRBD1 (5 bases). The V and J ends lost 0 bases and 7 bases respectively, with 10 bases between them. CDR3 length: 13 residues. Germline V lookup: CDR1 SGHTS, CDR2 YDEGEE. CDR3 DNA: TGTGCCAGCAGCTTGGTCAGGGAAGGTGGCTACACCTTC. Translated, it gives CASSLVREGGYTF.

Of note for this clone: At one of its ends the junction is not consistent with the germline gene, which may arise from a read error. The sample holds other DNA sequences that translate to the same CDR3. The chain uses TRBV5-1 and TRBJ2-3; D gene uncertain. The CDR3 totals 13 residues. The V gene's germline CDR1 is SGHRS and CDR2 YFSETQ. As DNA, the CDR3 is TGCGCCAGCAGTTTGGGTCTTACAGATACGCAGTATTTT. Translated: CASSLGLTDTQYF. Full variable domain (rest looked up from reference TRBV5-1 and TRBJ2-3): KAGVTQTPRYLIKTRGQQVTLSCSPISGHRSVSWYQQTPGQGLQFLFEYFSETQRNKGNFPGRFSGRQFSNSRSEMNVSTLELGDSALYLCASSLGLTDTQYFGPGTRLTVL.

Points on this clone: This sample also contains other DNA sequences that code for the same CDR3. The J gene is TRBJ1-1, the V gene TRBV14; D not resolved. CDR1 SGHDN and CDR2 FVKESK come from the germline V gene. This CDR3 has 13 residues. The V and J ends lost 1 base and 0 bases respectively, with 3 bases between them. The CDR3 spells CASSQALNTEAFF. The CDR3 bases are TGTGCCAGCAGCCAAGCGCTGAACACTGAAGCTTTCTTT.

A single count supports this clone. The V and J genes are TRBV5-1 and TRBJ2-1; 10 positions agree with TRBD2. The CDR3 contains 19 residues. Trimming cost V 5 bases and J 0 bases; bases outside gene matches: 14. The V gene's germline CDR1 is SGHRS and CDR2 YFSETQ. The CDR3 region is CASRRGVTSGLSSYNEQFF. The CDR3 bases are TGCGCCAGCAGGAGAGGGGTGACTAGCGGGTTAAGCTCCTACAATGAGCAGTTCTTC.

The V call is TRBV7-9, the J call TRBJ1-5; 9 positions match TRBD1. The J segment lost 5 bases and the V segment lost 6 bases, leaving 5 bases of the junction unmatched. Germline loops: CDR1 SEHNR, CDR2 FQNEAQ (reference sequence). This CDR3 is built from 14 residues. The CDR3 DNA sequence: TGTGCCAGCAGTCATACAGGGGGCGATCAGCCCCAGCATTTT. Protein: CASSHTGGDQPQHF.

The chain employs TRBV27 and TRBJ2-7; D uncertain. There are 15 residues in the CDR3. With 5 bases removed from V and 6 bases from J, the gap between germline ends came to 20 bases. CDR1 and CDR2 from the germline V gene are MNHEY and SMNVEV (reference sequence). CDR3 in DNA: TGTGCCAGCAGTCTCTTAGGGCCCTCGACTCCCGAGCAGTACTTC. Translation gives CASSLLGPSTPEQYF.

The rearrangement uses TRBV5-1 and TRBJ1-2; D perhaps matches TRBD1 (6 bases). CDR3 length equals 15 residues. The germline V gene encodes CDR1 SGHRS and CDR2 YFSETQ. Between the trimmed V and J ends, which lost 4 bases and 4 bases, there was a span of 17 bases. The CDR3 sequence is CASSPYLGGLYGYTF. The CDR3 region has the DNA TGCGCCAGCAGCCCCTACCTTGGGGGGCTCTATGGCTACACCTTC.

The CDR3 sequence is CASSSIRSSGNTIYF. In DNA, the CDR3 is TGTGCCAGCAGTTCGATAAGGAGCTCTGGAAACACCATATATTTT. The genes are TRBV6-5 and TRBJ1-3; D is unresolved. The germline CDR1 and CDR2 sequences are MNHEY and SVGAGI. CDR3 length equals 15 residues. V was trimmed by 4 bases and J by 0 bases, leaving 10 bases between them.

The V gene is TRBV7-9, the J gene TRBJ2-5; tentatively, D is TRBD1 (5 bases). The V and J ends lost 1 base and 7 bases respectively, with 16 bases between them. Germline V CDR1 and CDR2: SEHNR, FQNEAQ (reference sequence). This CDR3 has 15 residues. The CDR3 here is CASSLGGRVSPTQYF. The CDR3, as DNA: TGTGCCAGCAGCTTAGGGGGCAGGGTCTCTCCGACCCAGTACTTC.

The chain employs TRBV7-6 and TRBJ2-5; tentatively, D is TRBD1 (5 bases). V was cut by 1 base and J by 4 bases, with 10 bases left in between. CDR1 SGHVS and CDR2 FNYEAQ come from the germline V gene. This CDR3 spans 14 amino acids. The CDR3 nucleotides read TGTGCCAGCAGCTTAGAAGGGGTAGGAGAGACCCAGTACTTC. Translated: CASSLEGVGETQYF. Drawing the rest from reference TRBV7-6 and TRBJ2-5, the complete variable domain is GAGVSQSPRYKVTKRGQDVALRCDPISGHVSLYWYRQALGQGPEFLTYFNYEAQQDKSGLPNDRFSAERPEGSISTLTIQRTEQRDSAMYRCASSLEGVGETQYFGPGTRLLVL.

V gene TRBV30 combines with J gene TRBJ1-3; D is uncertain. In germline, CDR1 is GTSNPN, CDR2 SVGIG (reference sequence). The ends were cut back, 2 bases at V and 0 bases at J, with 23 bases in the middle. CDR3 length: 19 amino acids. In nucleotides, the CDR3 is TGTGCCTGGAGTAGTGGCAGAAACCCCCTACCTCTCTCTGGAAACACCATATATTTT. Its translation is CAWSSGRNPLPLSGNTIYF.

This clone turned up a few times. The chain combines TRBV9 with TRBJ1-1; 7 nucleotides match TRBD1. The germline CDR1 and CDR2 sequences are SGDLS and YYNGEE. The CDR3 runs to 14 residues. The ends lost 4 bases at V and 4 bases at J; junction bases unmatched: 7. The CDR3 DNA is TGTGCCAGCAGCCCACACAGGGGCGGCACTGAAGCTTTCTTT. This translates into CASSPHRGGTEAFF.

The chain links TRBV29-1 to TRBJ1-2, with D tentatively TRBD1 (6 bases). The CDR3 covers 13 residues. From germline, CDR1 is SQVTM and CDR2 ANQGSEA. Trimming removed 3 bases at V and 7 bases at J, with 15 bases between. The CDR3 DNA reads TGCAGCGTTGAGACAGGCCAAATTATTGGCTACACCTTC. Protein product: CSVETGQIIGYTF.

The gene calls are TRBV14 and TRBJ2-7; D unresolved. V lost 4 bases and J lost 3, with 10 bases in between. The germline V gene encodes CDR1 SGHDN and CDR2 FVKESK. The CDR3 is made up of 13 amino acids. CDR3: CASSLGRGYEQYF. CDR3 DNA sequence: TGTGCCAGCAGCCTTGGAAGAGGCTACGAGCAGTACTTC.

This clone was found once. The rearrangement links TRBV7-9 to TRBJ2-5; no clear D gene. V lost 3 bases to trimming and J lost 4 bases, with 9 bases between them. This CDR3 has 13 residues. From germline, CDR1 is SEHNR and CDR2 FQNEAQ (reference sequence). This chain's CDR3 is CASSFPPRETQYF. Here the CDR3 DNA reads TGTGCCAGCAGCTTTCCCCCCCGAGAGACCCAGTACTTC.

V is TRBV28 and J is TRBJ1-1, with 8 bases identical to TRBD1. V lost 5 bases, J lost 0 bases, and 11 bases stayed unmatched. The CDR3 loop spans 17 amino acids. Germline V gene sequence: CDR1 MDHEN, CDR2 SYDVKM. This CDR3 reads CASSLRDRLFMNTEAFF. CDR3 sequence (DNA): TGTGCCAGCAGTCTCCGGGACAGGCTATTTATGAACACTGAAGCTTTCTTT.

The chain links TRBV11-3 to TRBJ2-1; D not resolved. Germline CDR1 and CDR2: SGHNT and YENEEA. CDR3 length: 12 residues. V dropped 8 bases and J dropped 5 bases, with 10 bases sitting between them. The CDR3 coding sequence is TGTGCCAGCCGTTCCGCAGACAATGAGCAGTTCTTC. Residues: CASRSADNEQFF. Complete variable domain (other parts from reference TRBV11-3 and TRBJ2-1): EAGVVQSPRYKIIEKKQPVAFWCNPISGHNTLYWYLQNLGQGPELLIRYENEEAVDDSQLPKDRFSAERLKGVDSTLKIQPAELGDSAVYLCASRSADNEQFFGPGTRLTVL.

The chain carries TRBV4-2 and TRBJ1-2; 9 nucleotides align to TRBD1. V shed 0 bases and J 8 bases; nucleotides not matched to a gene: 7. CDR1 LGHNA and CDR2 YNFKEQ come from the germline V gene. This CDR3 contains 15 residues. For the CDR3, the DNA is TGTGCCAGCAGCCAAGATCGGACAGGGGTTTCGGGCTACACCTTC. Translated: CASSQDRTGVSGYTF.

The chain couples TRBV2 to TRBJ1-5; D gene uncertain. The germline V gene has CDR1 SNHLY and CDR2 FYNNEI. The CDR3 is 15 residues long. The V end lost 3 bases, the J end lost 0 bases, and 9 bases lay between the germline ends. The CDR3: CASSERKSSNQPQHF. Here the CDR3 DNA reads TGTGCCAGCAGTGAGCGGAAATCTAGCAATCAGCCCCAGCATTTT.

The rearrangement links TRBV7-6 to TRBJ2-7; unclear D gene. CDR3 length: 12 residues. With 4 bases removed from V and 3 bases from J, the gap between germline ends came to 7 bases. Germline V gives CDR1 SGHVS, CDR2 FNYEAQ. The CDR3 region is CASSSLDYEQYF. CDR3 DNA sequence: TGTGCCAGCAGCTCACTCGACTACGAGCAGTACTTC.

The rearrangement links TRBV5-1 to TRBJ1-3; D is unresolved. Per the germline V gene, CDR1 is SGHRS and CDR2 is YFSETQ. The CDR3 has 13 residues. The V end was cut by 4 bases, the J end by 6 bases, with 11 bases between. The CDR3 DNA reads TGCGCCAGCAGCCCCCCTGGACTAAACACCATATATTTT. Translated, it gives CASSPPGLNTIYF. Supplemented by reference TRBV5-1 and TRBJ1-3, the full variable domain reads KAGVTQTPRYLIKTRGQQVTLSCSPISGHRSVSWYQQTPGQGLQFLFEYFSETQRNKGNFPGRFSGRQFSNSRSEMNVSTLELGDSALYLCASSPPGLNTIYFGEGSWLTVV.

The genes are TRBV19 and TRBJ2-2; D perhaps matches TRBD2 (7 bases). CDR3 length: 16 amino acids. V was pared by 7 bases and J by 5 bases, with 20 bases between. The germline V gene encodes CDR1 LNHDA and CDR2 SQIVND (reference sequence). For the CDR3, the DNA is TGTGCCAGTACCAGGACTAGAGCGCAGGGGACCGGGGAGCTGTTTTTT. Its translation: CASTRTRAQGTGELFF.

Worth noting for this clone: Other DNA sequences in this specimen translate into the identical CDR3. The chain has TRBV7-2 and TRBJ2-5; 7 bases match TRBD2. V was pared by 5 bases and J by 4 bases, with 7 bases of the junction left unmatched. Germline V gene sequence: CDR1 SGHTA, CDR2 FQGNSA. The CDR3 totals 14 residues. This CDR3 is CASSLGGGGETQYF. The CDR3 DNA follows: TGTGCCAGCAGCCTTGGGGGGGGAGGAGAGACCCAGTACTTC.